These T cell receptor beta chains were read from a single sample in a study of graft-versus-host responses after intestinal transplantation. What these receptors recognize is not known. Profiling relied on immunoSEQ multiplex PCR, and the TCRdb table lists in-frame clones only, not all of them. The table records some 120,000 clones, 90% to 95% of them present only once. Specimen: unstimulated CD4+ T cells sorted from spleen or lymph node cells, collected before transplant. The receptor source for this set is a human donor who was the organ donor for an intestinal transplant. Each CDR3 is given with its conserved first and last residue. The D gene is left open where the match is weak.

CDR3 | D | V | length | J
CASSAGDSTEAFF | - | TRBV2 | 13 | TRBJ1-1
CASSLAGGVTEAFF | TRBD1 | TRBV7-6 | 14 | TRBJ1-1
CASSIRASYNSPLHF | - | TRBV19 | 15 | TRBJ1-6
CASSQPGQSSYEQYF | TRBD1 | TRBV5-6 | 15 | TRBJ2-7
CASSARDTQYF | - | TRBV7-6 | 11 | TRBJ2-3
CASSPRDRDDTEAFF | - | TRBV19 | 15 | TRBJ1-1
CASSRDRGTGELFF | TRBD1 | TRBV10-3 | 14 | TRBJ2-2
CASPLRGTQSYEQYF | - | TRBV5-1 | 15 | TRBJ2-7
CASSSGTSGSYEQYF | TRBD2 | TRBV5-4 | 15 | TRBJ2-7
CASSLVRASTDTQYF | - | TRBV7-2 | 15 | TRBJ2-3
CASSGVVGGELFF | - | TRBV2 | 13 | TRBJ2-2
CASGLQGWDQPQHF | - | TRBV12-5 | 14 | TRBJ1-5
CASSIKSFGTEAFF | - | TRBV19 | 14 | TRBJ1-1
CASSQSELAGEEQYF | TRBD2 | TRBV23-1 | 15 | TRBJ2-7
CASSAKGGAGYTF | - | TRBV6-5 | 13 | TRBJ1-2
CASSRAMGGREQYF | - | TRBV6-5 | 14 | TRBJ2-7
CASSSNYEQYF | - | TRBV5-1 | 11 | TRBJ2-7
CASSATFYEQYF | - | TRBV6-1 | 12 | TRBJ2-7
CASSPVTVNTGELFF | - | TRBV18 | 15 | TRBJ2-2
CASSPLLAGENEQFF | TRBD2 | TRBV9 | 15 | TRBJ2-1
CASSLVPGSGNGGPDTQYF | TRBD2 | TRBV7-2 | 19 | TRBJ2-3
CASSKARGNTIYF | - | TRBV21-1 | 13 | TRBJ1-3
CASSHPGTGGYGYTF | TRBD1 | TRBV4-1 | 15 | TRBJ1-2
CASSSQRTVNYGYTF | - | TRBV19 | 15 | TRBJ1-2
CASSPRVTNTGELFF | - | TRBV9 | 15 | TRBJ2-2
CASRARTGTVETQYF | TRBD1 | TRBV6-1 | 15 | TRBJ2-5
CASSLGAEAYEQYF | - | TRBV7-9 | 14 | TRBJ2-7